This T cell receptor beta chain was captured by sequencing in a study of somatic mutations in cytotoxic T cells in rheumatoid arthritis. Whole-study context: Collection of patient blood (about 28 ml EDTA) took place right after diagnosis, before any treatment.

Profiled with immunoSEQ multiplex PCR; TCRdb holds only in-frame clones, not every one. The sample has approximately 17,000 clones, 79% seen once; the top ten hold approximately 20%. The sequencing input was CD8+ T cells sorted from blood. The source of this sequence is an adult with rheumatoid arthritis.

The CDR3 protein is CASRQDDSYGYTF. The DNA of the CDR3 is TGTGCCAGCAGACAGGACGATAGTTATGGCTACACCTTC. The chain combines TRBV7-9 with TRBJ1-2, with D possibly being TRBD1 (5 bases). V was shortened by 6 bases and J by 5 bases, with 13 bases between the two germline ends. CDR3 length: 13 amino acids. The germline gives CDR1 SEHNR, CDR2 FQNEAQ (reference sequence).